The clone carrying this T cell receptor (beta chain) was seen a handful of times. This specimen belongs to a study of CD8+CD57+ T cells in acquired aplastic anemia. Study-level background: On average, sorted CD4+ and CD8+ cells gave 3.2 ug of DNA.

Genomic DNA acted as the template from which TCR beta VDJ combination and CDR3 sequence profiling were carried out. TCRdb re-derived calls from the reads in MiXCR, one entry per CDR3 protein. The sample shows 89,000 or so distinct CDR3 sequences, around 62% of them seen only once. V dropped 3 bases and J dropped 4; count of bases not matched to a gene: 3. The CDR3 length is 15 residues. CDR1 and CDR2 (germline): SQVTM, ANQGSEA. An expansion of CD8+CD57+ cells by flow cytometry had been shown in patients chosen for sequencing. The rearrangement joins TRBV29-1 to TRBJ2-1; 13 bases match TRBD2. This TCR came from a human donor with aplastic anemia. Sequencing was performed on sorted CD4+, CD8+, or CD8+CD57+ T cells (not recorded which) from PBMCs. Written as DNA, the CDR3 is TGCAGCGTTGACCAACTAGCGGGAGGGTACAATGAGCAGTTCTTC. It yields the protein CSVDQLAGGYNEQFF.